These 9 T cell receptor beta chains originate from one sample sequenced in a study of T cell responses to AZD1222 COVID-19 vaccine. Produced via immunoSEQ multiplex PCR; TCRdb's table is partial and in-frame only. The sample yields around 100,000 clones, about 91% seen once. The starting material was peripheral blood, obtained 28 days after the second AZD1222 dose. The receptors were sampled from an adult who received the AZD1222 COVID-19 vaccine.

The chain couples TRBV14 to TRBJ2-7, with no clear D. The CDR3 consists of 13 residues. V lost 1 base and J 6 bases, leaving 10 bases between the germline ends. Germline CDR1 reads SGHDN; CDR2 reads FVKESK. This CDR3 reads CASSQGAVGEQYF. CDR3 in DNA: TGTGCCAGCAGCCAAGGGGCCGTTGGCGAGCAGTACTTC.

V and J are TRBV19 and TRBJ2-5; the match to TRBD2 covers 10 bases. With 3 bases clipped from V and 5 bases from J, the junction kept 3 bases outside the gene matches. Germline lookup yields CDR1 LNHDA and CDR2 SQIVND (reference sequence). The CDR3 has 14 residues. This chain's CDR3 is CASSIVAGGETQYF. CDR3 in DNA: TGTGCCAGTAGTATTGTAGCGGGGGGTGAGACCCAGTACTTC.

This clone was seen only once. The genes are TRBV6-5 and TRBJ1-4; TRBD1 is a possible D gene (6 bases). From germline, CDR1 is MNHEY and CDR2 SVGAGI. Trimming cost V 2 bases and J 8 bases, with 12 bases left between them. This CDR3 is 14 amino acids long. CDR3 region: CASSYGGLGEKLFF. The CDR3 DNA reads TGTGCCAGCAGTTACGGGGGGCTCGGGGAAAAACTGTTTTTT.

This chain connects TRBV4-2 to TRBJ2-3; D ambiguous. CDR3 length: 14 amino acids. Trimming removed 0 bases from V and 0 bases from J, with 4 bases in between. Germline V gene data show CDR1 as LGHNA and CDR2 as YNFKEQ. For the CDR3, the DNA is TGTGCCAGCAGCCAAGATGCTAGCACAGATACGCAGTATTTT. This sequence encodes CASSQDASTDTQYF.

The CDR3 DNA reads TGTGCCAGCAGCGCAGGGGGCGGCGGACACAATGAGCAGTTCTTC. Translated: CASSAGGGGHNEQFF. J is TRBJ2-1 and V is TRBV9, with 8 bases aligning to TRBD1. Unmatched junction bases numbered 7, after V lost 3 bases and J lost 5 bases. CDR3 length equals 15 residues. CDR1 and CDR2 from the germline V gene are SGDLS and YYNGEE.

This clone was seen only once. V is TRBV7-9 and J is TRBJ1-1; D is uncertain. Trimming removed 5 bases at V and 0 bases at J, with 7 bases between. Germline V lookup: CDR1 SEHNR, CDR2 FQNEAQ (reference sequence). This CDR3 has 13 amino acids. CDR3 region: CASSPYMNTEAFF. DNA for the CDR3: TGTGCCAGCAGCCCTTATATGAACACTGAAGCTTTCTTT.

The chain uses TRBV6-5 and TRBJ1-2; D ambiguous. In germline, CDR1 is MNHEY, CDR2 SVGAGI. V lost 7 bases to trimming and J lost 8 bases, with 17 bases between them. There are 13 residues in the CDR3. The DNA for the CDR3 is TGTGCCAGCATTTCGAGGGTTGGATGGGGCTACACCTTC. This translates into CASISRVGWGYTF.

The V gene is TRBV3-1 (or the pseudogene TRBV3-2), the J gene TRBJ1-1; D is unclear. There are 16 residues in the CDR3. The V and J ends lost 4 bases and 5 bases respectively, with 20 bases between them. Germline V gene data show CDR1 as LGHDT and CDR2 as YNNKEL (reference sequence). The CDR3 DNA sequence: TGTGCCAGCAGCCCCATGTTGTCGGGCAGGAGAACTGAAGCTTTCTTT. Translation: CASSPMLSGRRTEAFF.

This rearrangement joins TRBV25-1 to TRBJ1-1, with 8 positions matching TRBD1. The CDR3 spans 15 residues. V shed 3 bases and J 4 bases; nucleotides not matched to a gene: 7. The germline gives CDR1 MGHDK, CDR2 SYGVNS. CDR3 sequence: CASSEAGGGFTEAFF. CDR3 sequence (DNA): TGTGCCAGCAGTGAGGCAGGGGGCGGTTTCACTGAAGCTTTCTTT.